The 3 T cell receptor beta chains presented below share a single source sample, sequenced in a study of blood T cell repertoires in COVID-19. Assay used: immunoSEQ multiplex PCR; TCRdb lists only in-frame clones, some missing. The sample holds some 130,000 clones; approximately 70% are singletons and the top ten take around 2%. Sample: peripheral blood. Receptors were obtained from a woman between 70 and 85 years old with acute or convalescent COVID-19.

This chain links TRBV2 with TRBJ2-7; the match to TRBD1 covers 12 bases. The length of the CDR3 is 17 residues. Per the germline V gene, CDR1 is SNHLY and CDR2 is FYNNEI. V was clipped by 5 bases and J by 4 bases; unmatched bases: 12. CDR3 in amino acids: CASSPNRRGQGAYEQYF. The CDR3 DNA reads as TGTGCCAGCAGTCCAAACCGACGGGGACAGGGGGCTTACGAGCAGTACTTC.

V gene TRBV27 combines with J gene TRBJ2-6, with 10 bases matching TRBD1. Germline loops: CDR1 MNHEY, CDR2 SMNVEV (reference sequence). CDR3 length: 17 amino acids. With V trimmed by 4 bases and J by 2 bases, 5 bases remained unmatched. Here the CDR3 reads CASSSTGTGAGANVLTF. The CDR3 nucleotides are TGTGCCAGCAGTTCCACCGGGACAGGGGCTGGGGCCAACGTCCTGACTTTC.

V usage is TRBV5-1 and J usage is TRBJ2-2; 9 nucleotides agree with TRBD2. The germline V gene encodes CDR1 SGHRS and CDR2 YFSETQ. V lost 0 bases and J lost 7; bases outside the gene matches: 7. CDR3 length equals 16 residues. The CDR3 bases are TGCGCCAGCAGCTTGGTTAGTAGCGGGAGCGGCGGGGAGCTGTTTTTT. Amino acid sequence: CASSLVSSGSGGELFF.